This T cell receptor (beta chain) appears in the sequencing data of a study of response to subunit inactivated influenza vaccine. This clonotype was found a few times. Its antigen is currently unknown. General observations from the study: Each seasonal influenza vaccination, the authors suggested, recruits few new T cells.

With 3 bases removed from V and 7 bases from J, the gap between germline ends came to 13 bases. The germline V gene has CDR1 SNHLY and CDR2 FYNNEI. CDR3 size: 14 residues. TCRdb itself ran the RT-PCR reads through MiXCR, one entry per CDR3 protein. In the table there are fewer than 350,000 distinct CDR3 sequences, 21% of which are singletons. The J gene is TRBJ1-5, the V gene TRBV2; weak D call: TRBD1 (6 bases). Sequencing used PBMCs from blood, obtained approximately 20 months after vaccination. The source of this sequence is a man between 50 and 70 years old who received an inactivated influenza vaccine. CDR3 protein: CASSEGAGGQPQHF. DNA of the CDR3: TGTGCCAGCAGTGAGGGGGCAGGTGGGCAGCCCCAGCATTTT.